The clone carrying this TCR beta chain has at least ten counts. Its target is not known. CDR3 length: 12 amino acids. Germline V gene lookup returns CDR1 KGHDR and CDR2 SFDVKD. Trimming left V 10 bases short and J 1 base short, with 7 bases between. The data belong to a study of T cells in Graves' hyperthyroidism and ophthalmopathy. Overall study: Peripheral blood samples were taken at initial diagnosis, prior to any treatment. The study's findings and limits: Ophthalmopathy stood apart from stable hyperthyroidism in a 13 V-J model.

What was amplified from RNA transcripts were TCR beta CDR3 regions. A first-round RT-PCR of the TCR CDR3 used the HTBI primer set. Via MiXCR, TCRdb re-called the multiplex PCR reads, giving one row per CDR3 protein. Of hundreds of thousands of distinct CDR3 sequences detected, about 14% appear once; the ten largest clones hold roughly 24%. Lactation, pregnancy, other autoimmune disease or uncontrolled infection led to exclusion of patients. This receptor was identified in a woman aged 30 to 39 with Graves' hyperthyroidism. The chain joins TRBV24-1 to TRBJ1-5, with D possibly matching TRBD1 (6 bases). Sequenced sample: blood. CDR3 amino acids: CATQGSNQPQHF. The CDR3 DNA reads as TGTGCCACACAGGGAAGCAATCAGCCCCAGCATTTT.